The clone carrying this T cell receptor beta chain has a count of ten or more. Its antigen remains unidentified. The data were taken from a study of CD8 T cells in ankylosing spondylitis. General study findings and limits: From matched ankylosing spondylitis synovial fluid, disease-linked clones were reportedly recovered at significantly enriched levels. Apparently characteristic of ankylosing spondylitis blood was a TCR beta motif (fewer than 10 highly homologous variants).

With molecular barcodes, quantitative 5'-RACE was used to make the TCR beta libraries. MiXCR was run by TCRdb on the 5' RACE reads, yielding one entry per CDR3 protein. The table lists around 490,000 distinct CDR3 sequences, approximately 5% of them singletons. The clonotype was recovered from a male donor with ankylosing spondylitis. The sample comprised blood, either unsorted or a sorted T cell fraction (not recorded which).

CDR3 in amino acids: CASSELALANTGELFF. Here the CDR3 DNA reads TGTGCCAGCAGCGAACTAGCGTTAGCGAACACCGGGGAGCTGTTTTTT. J is TRBJ2-2 and V is TRBV7-2, with 7 positions matching TRBD2. The CDR3 spans 16 residues. After removal of 5 bases from V and 0 bases from J, the junction contained 6 bases not matched to a gene. In germline, CDR1 is SGHTA, CDR2 FQGNSA.